The clone carrying this T cell receptor beta chain is labeled as medium-sized. No antigen is known for it. TCRdb reprocessed the 5' RACE reads with MiXCR, giving one entry per CDR3 protein. This sample yields more than 12,000 distinct CDR3 sequences, of which 39% are seen a single time; approximately 8.7% belongs to the top ten. V gave up 0 bases and J gave up 4 bases; unmatched junction bases: 13. CDR3 length: 17 residues. Germline V gives CDR1 DFQATT, CDR2 SNEGSKA (reference sequence). These data come from a study of T cell repertoires and leukemia-associated antigens. Across the whole study: Each sample gave about 3 to 5.0 million effective reads. Study-wide findings and caveats: No significant group difference appeared in Vbeta, Jbeta or VDJ counts. No direct test of specificity or function was done for expanded clones.

CD3+ T cells were rested overnight without fetal bovine serum. What was sequenced was CD3+ T cells sorted from blood and cultured. This sequence was found in a female donor in good health. The rearrangement uses TRBV20-1 and TRBJ1-2; 8 positions match TRBD1. The CDR3 sequence: CSARDLRRGPLGYGYTF. In nucleotides, the CDR3 is TGCAGTGCTAGAGATCTTCGCAGGGGGCCGCTAGGCTATGGCTACACCTTC.